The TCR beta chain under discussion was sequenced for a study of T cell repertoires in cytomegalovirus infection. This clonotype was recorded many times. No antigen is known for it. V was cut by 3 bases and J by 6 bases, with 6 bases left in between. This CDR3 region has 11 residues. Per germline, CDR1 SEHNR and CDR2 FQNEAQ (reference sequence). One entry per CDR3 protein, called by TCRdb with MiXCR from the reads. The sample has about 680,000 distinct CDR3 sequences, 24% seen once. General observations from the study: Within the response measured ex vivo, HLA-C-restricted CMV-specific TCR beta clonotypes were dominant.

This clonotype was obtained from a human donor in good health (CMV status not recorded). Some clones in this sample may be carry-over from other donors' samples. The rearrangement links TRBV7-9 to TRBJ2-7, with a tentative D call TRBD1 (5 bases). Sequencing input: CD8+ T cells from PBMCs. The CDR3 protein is CASSFGAEQYV. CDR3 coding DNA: TGTGCCAGCAGCTTTGGGGCCGAGCAGTACGTC.